The 30 T cell receptor beta chains given below trace back to one sample, sequenced in a study of OX40 agonist ivuxolimab in advanced cancers. Library generation was performed with the immunoSEQ multiplex PCR assay. The source is immuneACCESS, and TCRdb retained only in-frame sequences with V and J called. Part of the clones is not carried over; for the studies checked, unresolved V genes explain less than half of this, and the remainder is unexplained. Across this sample there are 85,000 to 95,000 clones, with 85% to 90% seen only once. Of the sample, approximately 0.35% falls within the top ten clones. Sequenced material: CD4+ or CD8+ T cells sorted from blood, taken in a trial of the OX40 agonist ivuxolimab. All receptors derive from an adult with an advanced solid tumor such as melanoma, head and neck, liver or kidney cancer.

In this sample, this clone turned up once. The rearrangement uses TRBV18 and TRBJ1-2, with unresolved D. This CDR3 has 12 residues. The germline V gene encodes CDR1 KGHSH and CDR2 LQKENI. Trimming removed 3 bases at V and 3 bases at J, with 5 bases between. CDR3 loop: CASSPGDYGYTF. CDR3 sequence (DNA): TGTGCCAGCTCACCCGGAGACTATGGCTACACCTTC.

The chain recombines TRBV6-6 with TRBJ1-5; 8 bases align to TRBD1. The CDR3 loop spans 16 amino acids. Germline loops: CDR1 MNHNY, CDR2 SVGAGI (reference sequence). V lost 8 bases to trimming and J lost 0 bases; unmatched junction nucleotides: 9. The CDR3 bases are TGTGCCAGCTCGTGGGGGACAGGATATAGCAATCAGCCCCAGCATTTT. It encodes CASSWGTGYSNQPQHF.

This chain links TRBV19 with TRBJ1-1; no firm D call. The CDR3 has 15 residues. Germline CDR1 LNHDA, CDR2 SQIVND (reference sequence). Trimming took 5 bases from V and 1 from J, leaving 14 bases between them. The CDR3 spells CASSPRTEPNTEAFF. The CDR3 DNA sequence: TGTGCCAGTAGTCCTAGGACGGAGCCGAACACTGAAGCTTTCTTT. The whole variable domain, filled in from reference TRBV19 and TRBJ1-1, reads DGGITQSPKYLFRKEGQNVTLSCEQNLNHDAMYWYRQDPGQGLRLIYYSQIVNDFQKGDIAEGYSVSREKKESFPLTVTSAQKNPTAFYLCASSPRTEPNTEAFFGQGTRLTVV.

The chain links TRBV25-1 to TRBJ2-2; D unresolved. From germline, CDR1 is MGHDK and CDR2 SYGVNS. Trimming removed 8 bases at V and 4 bases at J, with 8 bases between. The CDR3 has 12 amino acids. The CDR3 protein is CASGYGTGELFF. The CDR3 DNA reads as TGTGCCAGCGGGTATGGCACCGGGGAGCTGTTTTTT.

The V call is TRBV4-2, the J call TRBJ2-7, with a possible D match to TRBD1 (6 bases). In germline, CDR1 is LGHNA, CDR2 YNFKEQ. CDR3 length: 16 residues. V was trimmed by 0 bases and J by 5 bases, leaving 17 bases between them. The CDR3 protein is CASSQEGAGEIDEQYF. CDR3 sequence (DNA): TGTGCCAGCAGCCAAGAAGGGGCAGGGGAGATCGACGAGCAGTACTTC.

The V gene is TRBV7-3, the J gene TRBJ2-1, with a possible D match to TRBD1 (5 bases). Germline V gene sequence: CDR1 SGHTA, CDR2 FQGTGA. Trimming took off 2 bases at V and 0 bases at J, with 11 bases between the two ends. The CDR3 sequence is 16 residues long. The CDR3: CASSLDRSTSYNEQFF. DNA of the CDR3: TGTGCCAGCAGCTTAGACAGATCTACCTCCTACAATGAGCAGTTCTTC.

The gene calls are TRBV28 and TRBJ1-1, with a weak D call TRBD1 (6 bases). Germline V gives CDR1 MDHEN, CDR2 SYDVKM. V lost 3 bases and J lost 4, with 15 bases in between. The CDR3 totals 15 residues. In DNA, the CDR3 is TGTGCCAGCAGTTTCTCGGGGGCGAGGGGCACTGAAGCTTTCTTT. Its protein product is CASSFSGARGTEAFF.

The J gene is TRBJ1-2, the V gene TRBV7-9, with unresolved D. CDR1 SEHNR and CDR2 FQNEAQ come from the germline V gene (reference sequence). The CDR3 contains 12 residues. Trimming removed 3 bases from V and 6 bases from J, with 8 bases in between. For the CDR3, the DNA is TGTGCCAGCAGCTTCGGGAGCGATGGCTACACCTTC. Amino acids: CASSFGSDGYTF.

The chain has TRBV6-1 and TRBJ1-1, with 8 bases lining up with TRBD1. After removal of 5 bases from V and 6 bases from J, the junction contained 5 bases not matched to a gene. CDR1 MNHNS and CDR2 SASEGT come from the germline V gene. The CDR3 loop spans 13 amino acids. The CDR3: CASSPQDRAEAFF. The CDR3 DNA follows: TGTGCCAGCAGTCCGCAGGACAGGGCTGAAGCTTTCTTT.

The chain joins TRBV5-4 to TRBJ1-1, with 7 bases lining up with TRBD1. Germline V lookup: CDR1 SGHNT, CDR2 YYREEE (reference sequence). The CDR3 spans 18 residues. After removal of 4 bases from V and 1 base from J, the junction contained 16 bases not matched to a gene. CDR3 bases: TGTGCCAGCAGCGGAAGGACAGGAGGGCCCCCCGCGAACACTGAAGCTTTCTTT. Translation gives CASSGRTGGPPANTEAFF.

This clone appeared a single time. This chain links TRBV5-6 with TRBJ2-5; 9 positions agree with TRBD1. V shed 1 base, J shed 4 bases, and the junction held 11 bases outside the gene matches. CDR3 size: 17 residues. Germline CDR1 and CDR2: SGHDT and YYEEEE. In DNA form, the CDR3 reads TGTGCCAGCAGCTTGAGTCCGGGACAGGGATTCACAGAGACCCAGTACTTC. Amino acids: CASSLSPGQGFTETQYF.

The CDR3 region has the DNA TGTGCCAGCAGCTGGGCAGTTCAGGGCTACACCTTC. This sequence encodes CASSWAVQGYTF. The chain links TRBV5-8 to TRBJ1-2; D uncertain. The germline gives CDR1 SGHTS, CDR2 YDEGEE. V was shortened by 3 bases and J by 8 bases, with 11 bases between the two germline ends. There are 12 residues in the CDR3.

The chain links TRBV7-2 to TRBJ2-5; 8 nucleotides align to TRBD1. The CDR3 sequence is 16 residues long. Germline V gene sequence: CDR1 SGHTA, CDR2 FQGNSA. With V trimmed by 3 bases and J by 5 bases, 11 bases remained unmatched. This CDR3 reads CASSLAPLRQGETQYF. CDR3 nucleotides: TGTGCCAGCAGCTTGGCCCCGTTGAGACAGGGGGAGACCCAGTACTTC.

The chain uses TRBV5-1 and TRBJ2-7; 9 nucleotides agree with TRBD1. The germline V gene has CDR1 SGHRS and CDR2 YFSETQ. The CDR3 sequence is 15 residues long. J was trimmed by 3 bases and V by 0 bases; bases with no gene match: 4. The CDR3 DNA sequence: TGCGCCAGCAGCTTGGGGCGGGGACAGGGCTACGAGCAGTACTTC. This encodes CASSLGRGQGYEQYF.

The chain carries TRBV5-6 and TRBJ1-1; TRBD1 matches 8 bases. Germline V gene lookup returns CDR1 SGHDT and CDR2 YYEEEE. Unmatched junction bases numbered 2, after V lost 2 bases and J lost 2 bases. This CDR3 contains 14 residues. In DNA form, the CDR3 reads TGTGCCAGCAGCTTCGGACAGGGCAACACTGAAGCTTTCTTT. As protein: CASSFGQGNTEAFF.

The genes are TRBV7-3 and TRBJ2-1; TRBD1 is a possible D gene (5 bases). V was clipped by 6 bases and J by 2 bases, with 8 bases between them. The CDR3 is 13 amino acids. CDR1 and CDR2 (germline): SGHTA, FQGTGA. The CDR3 protein is CASSQDTYNEQFF. CDR3 nucleotide sequence: TGTGCCAGCAGTCAGGACACCTACAATGAGCAGTTCTTC.

The chain couples TRBV25-1 to TRBJ1-1; no clear D. From germline, CDR1 is MGHDK and CDR2 SYGVNS. The CDR3 runs 14 residues. V was pared by 0 bases and J by 2 bases, with 7 bases between. For the CDR3, the DNA is TGTGCCAGCAGTGAATACGGCCTTAACACTGAAGCTTTCTTT. Its translation: CASSEYGLNTEAFF.

This chain joins TRBV6-1 and TRBJ1-2; 9 bases match TRBD1. In germline, CDR1 is MNHNS, CDR2 SASEGT. This CDR3 is 14 amino acids long. The V segment lost 6 bases and the J segment 4 bases; nucleotides outside the gene matches: 6. CDR3 sequence reads: CASRSTGGAYGYTF. The CDR3 DNA follows: TGTGCCAGCAGAAGTACAGGGGGCGCCTATGGCTACACCTTC.

This chain uses TRBV14 with TRBJ2-7; D tentatively fits TRBD1 or TRBD2 (5 bases each). Trimming cost V 0 bases and J 13 bases, with 13 bases left between them. CDR1 and CDR2 (germline): SGHDN, FVKESK. The CDR3 covers 12 residues. In DNA, the CDR3 is TGTGCCAGCAGCCAAGAAGGGACCAGGAGATACTTC. Encoded protein: CASSQEGTRRYF. Complete variable domain (other parts from reference TRBV14 and TRBJ2-7): EAGVTQFPSHSVIEKGQTVTLRCDPISGHDNLYWYRRVMGKEIKFLLHFVKESKQDESGMPNNRFLAERTGGTYSTLKVQPAELEDSGVYFCASSQEGTRRYFGPGTRLTVT.

The genes are TRBV4-3 and TRBJ1-5; D remains ambiguous. Trimming removed 0 bases at V and 3 bases at J, with 9 bases between. CDR3 size: 15 residues. The germline gives CDR1 LGHNA, CDR2 YSLEER. The CDR3 DNA follows: TGCGCCAGCAGCCAAGATTGGGCAGTCAATCAGCCCCAGCATTTT. Its protein product is CASSQDWAVNQPQHF.

The chain is built from TRBV5-6 and TRBJ2-5; no clear D gene. In germline, CDR1 is SGHDT, CDR2 YYEEEE. V lost 4 bases and J 5 bases, leaving 12 bases between the germline ends. CDR3 size: 13 residues. The CDR3 region has the DNA TGTGCCAGCAGCCTTAGACCCGTCGAGACCCAGTACTTC. Its translation is CASSLRPVETQYF.

The chain has TRBV18 and TRBJ2-1; 10 bases are shared with TRBD2. Germline V gene sequence: CDR1 KGHSH, CDR2 LQKENI. The CDR3 spans 15 residues. Trimming at V came to 6 bases and at J to 5 bases, leaving 7 bases not matched to a gene. Written as DNA, the CDR3 is TGTGCCAGCTCCCCCACTAGCGGGGCGGACAATGAGCAGTTCTTC. Translated, it gives CASSPTSGADNEQFF. The full variable domain, in which reference TRBV18 and TRBJ2-1 provide the parts outside the CDR3, is NAGVMQNPRHLVRRRGQEARLRCSPMKGHSHVYWYRQLPEEGLKFMVYLQKENIIDESGMPKERFSAEFPKEGPSILRIQQVVRGDSAAYFCASSPTSGADNEQFFGPGTRLTVL.

The rearrangement joins TRBV5-1 to TRBJ2-7; 14 nucleotides agree with TRBD2. J gave up 0 bases and V 3 bases, and 2 bases lay outside the gene matches. The CDR3 length is 16 residues. From germline, CDR1 is SGHRS and CDR2 YFSETQ. As DNA, the CDR3 is TGCGCCAGCAGCTCCGGGACTAGCGGGAGCTCCTACGAGCAGTACTTC. The encoded protein is CASSSGTSGSSYEQYF.

This chain joins TRBV30 and TRBJ2-1; D remains unclear. The germline V and J ends were trimmed by 2 bases and 6 bases, with 11 bases remaining between them. The CDR3 extends over 13 amino acids. Germline CDR1 reads GTSNPN; CDR2 reads SVGIG (reference sequence). This CDR3 is CAWSTGIRNEQFF. CDR3 nucleotide sequence: TGTGCCTGGAGTACTGGGATACGCAATGAGCAGTTCTTC.

The chain recombines TRBV6-5 with TRBJ1-2; D not certain. Trimming pared 4 bases from V and 2 bases from J, leaving 8 bases between. Germline lookup yields CDR1 MNHEY and CDR2 SVGAGI. The CDR3 is 13 amino acids. The CDR3 sequence is CASSSTANYGYTF. CDR3 nucleotide sequence: TGTGCCAGCAGTTCCACGGCAAACTATGGCTACACCTTC.

This sequence joins TRBV7-3 and TRBJ2-3; D possibly matches TRBD1 or TRBD2 (5 bases each). Germline CDR1 SGHTA, CDR2 FQGTGA. V was cut by 2 bases and J by 0 bases, with 15 bases left in between. CDR3 length equals 17 residues. CDR3 sequence: CASSLQGTSTSTDTQYF. The CDR3 nucleotides read TGTGCCAGCAGCTTACAAGGGACGTCGACTAGCACAGATACGCAGTATTTT.

The V call is TRBV7-3, the J call TRBJ2-3, with D possibly TRBD1 on 6 matching bases. Germline CDR1 is SGHTA and CDR2 is FQGTGA. Trimming cost V 3 bases and J 2 bases, with 9 bases left between them. The CDR3 runs 14 residues. CDR3 in amino acids: CASSLDSYTDTQYF. The DNA of the CDR3 is TGTGCCAGCAGCTTGGACAGTTACACAGATACGCAGTATTTT.

This chain links TRBV5-1 with TRBJ1-2; 7 nucleotides line up with TRBD1. The V gene's germline CDR1 is SGHRS and CDR2 YFSETQ. This CDR3 is built from 14 residues. After removal of 2 bases from V and 3 bases from J, the junction contained 4 bases not matched to a gene. The CDR3 protein is CASSLGDSYYGYTF. CDR3 in DNA: TGCGCCAGCAGCTTAGGGGACAGCTACTATGGCTACACCTTC.

The rearrangement links TRBV5-1 to TRBJ1-2; 7 nucleotides line up with TRBD1. CDR1 and CDR2 from the germline V gene are SGHRS and YFSETQ. The CDR3 has 15 amino acids. The junction had 7 bases not matched to a gene; V was cut back by 1 base and J by 4 bases. The CDR3 spells CASSLYGTDLYGYTF. CDR3 sequence (DNA): TGCGCCAGCAGCTTGTACGGGACAGATCTCTATGGCTACACCTTC.

The chain links TRBV10-3 to TRBJ1-1; maybe TRBD1 (6 bases). Per the germline V gene, CDR1 is ENHRY and CDR2 is SYGVKD. Between the trimmed V and J ends, which lost 3 bases and 0 bases, there was a span of 11 bases. The CDR3 loop spans 15 amino acids. The DNA of the CDR3 is TGTGCCATCAGTGAAGGGGGAGCCTTGAACACTGAAGCTTTCTTT. It encodes CAISEGGALNTEAFF.